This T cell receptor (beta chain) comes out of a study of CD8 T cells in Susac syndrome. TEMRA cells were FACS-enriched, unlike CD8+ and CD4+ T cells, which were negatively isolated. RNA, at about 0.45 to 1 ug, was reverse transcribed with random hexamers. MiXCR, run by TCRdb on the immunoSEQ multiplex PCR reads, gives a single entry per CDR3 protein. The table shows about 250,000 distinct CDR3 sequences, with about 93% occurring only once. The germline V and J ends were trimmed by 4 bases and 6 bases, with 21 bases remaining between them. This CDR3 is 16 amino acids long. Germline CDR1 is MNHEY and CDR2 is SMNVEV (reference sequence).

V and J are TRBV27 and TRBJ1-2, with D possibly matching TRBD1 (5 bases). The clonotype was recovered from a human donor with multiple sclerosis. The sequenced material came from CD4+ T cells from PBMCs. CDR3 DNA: TGTGCCAGCAGTTCATTAACCGCAGGGAAAGGTCATGGCTACACCTTC. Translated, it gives CASSSLTAGKGHGYTF.